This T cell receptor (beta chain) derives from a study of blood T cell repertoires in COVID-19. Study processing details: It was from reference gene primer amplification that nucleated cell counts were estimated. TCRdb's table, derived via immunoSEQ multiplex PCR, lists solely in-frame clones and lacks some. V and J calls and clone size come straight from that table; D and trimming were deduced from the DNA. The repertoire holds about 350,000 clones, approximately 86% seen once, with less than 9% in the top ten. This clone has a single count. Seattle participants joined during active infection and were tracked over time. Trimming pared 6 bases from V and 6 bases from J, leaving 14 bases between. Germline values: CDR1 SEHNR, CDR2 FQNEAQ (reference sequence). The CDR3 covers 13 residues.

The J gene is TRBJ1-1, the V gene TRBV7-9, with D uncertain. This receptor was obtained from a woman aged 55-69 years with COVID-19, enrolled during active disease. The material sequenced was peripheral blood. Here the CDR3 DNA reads TGTGCCAGCAGTCAAGTGAGGGTCTCTGAAGCTTTCTTT. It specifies CASSQVRVSEAFF.